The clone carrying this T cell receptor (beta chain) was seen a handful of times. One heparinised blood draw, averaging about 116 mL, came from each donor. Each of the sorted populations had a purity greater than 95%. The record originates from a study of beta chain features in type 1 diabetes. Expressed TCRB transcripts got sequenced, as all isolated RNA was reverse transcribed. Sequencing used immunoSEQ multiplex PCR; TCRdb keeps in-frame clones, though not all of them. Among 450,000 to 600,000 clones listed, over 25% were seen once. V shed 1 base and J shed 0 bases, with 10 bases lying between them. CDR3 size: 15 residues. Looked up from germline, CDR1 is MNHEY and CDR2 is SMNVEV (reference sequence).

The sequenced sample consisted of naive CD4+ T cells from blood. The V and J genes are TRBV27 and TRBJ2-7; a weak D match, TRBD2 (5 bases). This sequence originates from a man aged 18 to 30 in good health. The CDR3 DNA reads TGTGCCAGCAGTTTATTGGCTAGCTCCTCCTACGAGCAGTACTTC. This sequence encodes CASSLLASSSYEQYF.